This TCR beta chain emerged from a study of blood T cell repertoires in COVID-19. Study at large: There were acute and convalescent COVID-19 samples, and they came from the United States, Italy and Spain. PBMCs, B-cell-depleted T cells, or T cells were the source of the cDNA or gDNA that made up the material.

How the authors handled the data: Estimation of nucleated cell counts was performed using reference gene primer amplification. This table comes from immunoSEQ multiplex PCR, and its TCRdb copy is limited to in-frame clones, with some not included. The V and J calls and clone size come from that table; D and trimming were worked out from the DNA. The sample comprises fewer than 150,000 clones, more than 60% of which are singletons, and around 2.3% rests with the top ten. The TCR comes from a man aged 45-60 years with acute or convalescent COVID-19. Source material: peripheral blood.

The CDR3 DNA reads TGTGCCAGCAGCGAGGGGGCTCGGGAGGAGACCCAGTACTTC. Translation gives CASSEGAREETQYF. The genes are TRBV9 and TRBJ2-5; maybe TRBD1 (7 bases). Trimming pared 3 bases from V and 5 bases from J, leaving 14 bases between. The length of the CDR3 is 14 residues. Germline lookup yields CDR1 SGDLS and CDR2 YYNGEE. Looking up the rest from reference TRBV9 and TRBJ2-5 gives the full variable domain: DSGVTQTPKHLITATGQRVTLRCSPRSGDLSVYWYQQSLDQGLQFLIQYYNGEERAKGNILERFSAQQFPDLHSELNLSSLELGDSALYFCASSEGAREETQYFGPGTRLLVL.